The subject of this entry is one T cell receptor beta chain. This sample is drawn from a study of blood T cell repertoires in COVID-19. Some clones are missing from TCRdb's copy, which holds only in-frame ones; the method was immunoSEQ multiplex PCR. The data show about 170,000 clones, around four fifths seen once. J lost 4 bases, V lost 5 bases, and 10 bases had no gene match. Germline-derived CDR1 and CDR2 are SQVTM and ANQGSEA. The CDR3 runs 15 residues. The sequenced sample was peripheral blood. The clonotype was recovered from a woman older than 75 with acute or convalescent COVID-19. The V call is TRBV29-1, the J call TRBJ2-3, with 9 nucleotides matching TRBD1. The CDR3 DNA reads as TGCAGCGTTAACACCGGGACAGGGACGTCAGATACGCAGTATTTT. It codes for CSVNTGTGTSDTQYF.